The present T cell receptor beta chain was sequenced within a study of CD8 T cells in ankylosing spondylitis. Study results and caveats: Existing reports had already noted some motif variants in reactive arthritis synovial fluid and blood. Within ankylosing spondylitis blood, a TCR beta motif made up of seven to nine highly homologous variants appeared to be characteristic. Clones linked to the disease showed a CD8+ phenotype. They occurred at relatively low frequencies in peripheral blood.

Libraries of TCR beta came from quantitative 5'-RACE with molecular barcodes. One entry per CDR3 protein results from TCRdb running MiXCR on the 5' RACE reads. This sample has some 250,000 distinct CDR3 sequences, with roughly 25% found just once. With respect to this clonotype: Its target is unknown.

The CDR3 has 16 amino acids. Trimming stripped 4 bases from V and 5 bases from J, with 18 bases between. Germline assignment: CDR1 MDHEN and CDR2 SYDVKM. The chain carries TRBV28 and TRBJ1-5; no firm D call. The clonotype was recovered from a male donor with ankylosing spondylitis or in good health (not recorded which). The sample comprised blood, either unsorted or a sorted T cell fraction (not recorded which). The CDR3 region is CASSSRLRTADQPQHF. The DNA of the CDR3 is TGTGCCAGCAGTTCCCGTCTACGGACGGCTGATCAGCCCCAGCATTTT.